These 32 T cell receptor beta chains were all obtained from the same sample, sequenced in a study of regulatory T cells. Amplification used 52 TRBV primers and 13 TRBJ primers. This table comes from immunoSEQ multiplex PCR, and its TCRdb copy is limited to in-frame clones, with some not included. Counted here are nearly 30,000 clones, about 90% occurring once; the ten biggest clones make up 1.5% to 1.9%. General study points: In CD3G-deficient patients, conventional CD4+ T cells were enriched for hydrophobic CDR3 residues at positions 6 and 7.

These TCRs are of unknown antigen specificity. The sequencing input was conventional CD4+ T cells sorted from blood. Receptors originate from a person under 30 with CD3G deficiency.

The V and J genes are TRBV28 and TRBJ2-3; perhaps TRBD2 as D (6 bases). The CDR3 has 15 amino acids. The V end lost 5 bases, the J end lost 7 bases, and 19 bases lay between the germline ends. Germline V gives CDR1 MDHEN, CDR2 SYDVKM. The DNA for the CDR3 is TGTGCCAGCAGTCGAGGGGACTCCGATACCAATACGCAGTATTTT. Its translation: CASSRGDSDTNTQYF.

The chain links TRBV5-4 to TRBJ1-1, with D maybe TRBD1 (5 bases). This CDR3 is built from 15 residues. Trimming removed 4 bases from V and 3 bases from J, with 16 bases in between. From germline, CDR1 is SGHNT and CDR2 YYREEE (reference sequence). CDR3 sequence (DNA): TGTGCCAGCAGCCCGGCGGGTCGAGGGGACACTGAAGCTTTCTTT. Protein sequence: CASSPAGRGDTEAFF.

This CDR3 is CASSLDLPGELFF. Here the CDR3 DNA reads TGTGCCAGCAGCTTGGACCTCCCCGGGGAGCTGTTTTTT. The V call is TRBV7-9, the J call TRBJ2-2, with no clear D. Germline V gives CDR1 SEHNR, CDR2 FQNEAQ (reference sequence). CDR3 length: 13 amino acids. Trimming removed 3 bases from V and 6 bases from J, with 8 bases in between. Filled out from reference TRBV7-9 and TRBJ2-2, the complete variable domain reads DTGVSQNPRHKITKRGQNVTFRCDPISEHNRLYWYRQTLGQGPEFLTYFQNEAQLEKSRLLSDRFSAERPKGSFSTLEIQRTEQGDSAMYLCASSLDLPGELFFGEGSRLTVL.

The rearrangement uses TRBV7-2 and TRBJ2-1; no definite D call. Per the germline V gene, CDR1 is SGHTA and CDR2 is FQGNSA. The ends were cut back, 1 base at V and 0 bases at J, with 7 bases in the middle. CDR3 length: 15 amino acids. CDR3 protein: CASSLELGSYNEQFF. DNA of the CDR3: TGTGCCAGCAGCTTAGAGCTCGGCTCCTACAATGAGCAGTTCTTC.

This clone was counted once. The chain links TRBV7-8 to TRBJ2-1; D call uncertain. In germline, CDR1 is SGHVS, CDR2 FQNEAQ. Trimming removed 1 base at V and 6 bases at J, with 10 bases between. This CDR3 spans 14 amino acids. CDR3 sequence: CASSLGVGFNEQFF. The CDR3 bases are TGTGCCAGCAGCTTAGGTGTGGGATTCAATGAGCAGTTCTTC.

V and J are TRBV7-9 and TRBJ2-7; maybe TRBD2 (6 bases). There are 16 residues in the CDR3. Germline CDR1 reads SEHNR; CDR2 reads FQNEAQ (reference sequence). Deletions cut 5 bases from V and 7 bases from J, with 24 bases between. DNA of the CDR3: TGTGCCAGCAGCCAGCAAAATGGACTACAACCGTCGGAGCAGTACTTC. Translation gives CASSQQNGLQPSEQYF. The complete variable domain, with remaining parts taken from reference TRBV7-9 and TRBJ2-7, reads DTGVSQNPRHKITKRGQNVTFRCDPISEHNRLYWYRQTLGQGPEFLTYFQNEAQLEKSRLLSDRFSAERPKGSFSTLEIQRTEQGDSAMYLCASSQQNGLQPSEQYFGPGTRLTVT.

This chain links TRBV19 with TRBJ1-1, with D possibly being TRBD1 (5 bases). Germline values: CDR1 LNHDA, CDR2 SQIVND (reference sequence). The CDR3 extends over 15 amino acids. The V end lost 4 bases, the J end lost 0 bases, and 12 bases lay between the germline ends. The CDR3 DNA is TGTGCCAGTAGTACCCGAAAAGGGGTGAACACTGAAGCTTTCTTT. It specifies CASSTRKGVNTEAFF. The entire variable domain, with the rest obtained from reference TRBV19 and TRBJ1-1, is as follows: DGGITQSPKYLFRKEGQNVTLSCEQNLNHDAMYWYRQDPGQGLRLIYYSQIVNDFQKGDIAEGYSVSREKKESFPLTVTSAQKNPTAFYLCASSTRKGVNTEAFFGQGTRLTVV.

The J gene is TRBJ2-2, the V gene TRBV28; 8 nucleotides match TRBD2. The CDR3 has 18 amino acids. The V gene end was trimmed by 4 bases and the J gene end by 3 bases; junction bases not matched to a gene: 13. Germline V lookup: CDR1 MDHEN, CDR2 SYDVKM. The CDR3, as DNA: TGTGCCAGCAGTTCCCTCGGGGGGGGAGGGCCCGACACCGGGGAGCTGTTTTTT. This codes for CASSSLGGGGPDTGELFF.

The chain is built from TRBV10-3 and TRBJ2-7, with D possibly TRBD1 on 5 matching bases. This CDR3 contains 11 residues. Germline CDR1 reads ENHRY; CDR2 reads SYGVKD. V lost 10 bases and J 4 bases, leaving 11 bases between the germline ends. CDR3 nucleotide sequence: TGTGCCACTCGACAGCATTACGAGCAGTACTTC. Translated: CATRQHYEQYF.

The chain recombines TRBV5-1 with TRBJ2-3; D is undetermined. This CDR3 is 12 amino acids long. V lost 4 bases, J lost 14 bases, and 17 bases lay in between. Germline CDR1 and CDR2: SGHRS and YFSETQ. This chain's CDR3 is CASSPYSATTYF. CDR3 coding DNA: TGCGCCAGCAGCCCCTATTCGGCAACAACGTATTTT. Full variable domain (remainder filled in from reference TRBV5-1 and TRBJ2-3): KAGVTQTPRYLIKTRGQQVTLSCSPISGHRSVSWYQQTPGQGLQFLFEYFSETQRNKGNFPGRFSGRQFSNSRSEMNVSTLELGDSALYLCASSPYSATTYFGPGTRLTVL.

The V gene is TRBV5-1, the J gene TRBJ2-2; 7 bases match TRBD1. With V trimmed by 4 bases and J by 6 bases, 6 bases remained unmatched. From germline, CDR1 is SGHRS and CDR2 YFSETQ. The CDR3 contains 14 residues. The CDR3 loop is CASSGQVLAGELFF. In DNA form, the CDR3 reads TGCGCCAGCAGCGGACAGGTCCTCGCCGGGGAGCTGTTTTTT.

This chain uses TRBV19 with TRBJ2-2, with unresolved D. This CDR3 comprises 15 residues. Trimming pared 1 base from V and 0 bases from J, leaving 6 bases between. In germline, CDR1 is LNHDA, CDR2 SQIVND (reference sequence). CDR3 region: CASSIGPPNTGELFF. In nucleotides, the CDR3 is TGTGCCAGTAGTATAGGCCCCCCGAACACCGGGGAGCTGTTTTTT.

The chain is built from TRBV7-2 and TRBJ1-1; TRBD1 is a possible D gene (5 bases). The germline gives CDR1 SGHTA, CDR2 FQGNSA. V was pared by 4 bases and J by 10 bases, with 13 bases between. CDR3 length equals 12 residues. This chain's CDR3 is CASSSVGAPAFF. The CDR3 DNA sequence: TGTGCCAGCAGCTCGGTAGGGGCACCAGCTTTCTTT.

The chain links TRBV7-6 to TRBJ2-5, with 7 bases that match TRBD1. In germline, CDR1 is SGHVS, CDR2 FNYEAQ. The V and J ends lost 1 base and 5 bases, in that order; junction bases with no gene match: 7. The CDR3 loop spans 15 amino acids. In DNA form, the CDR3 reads TGTGCCAGCAGCTTAGGAAAGACAGGGACGGAGACCCAGTACTTC. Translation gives CASSLGKTGTETQYF.

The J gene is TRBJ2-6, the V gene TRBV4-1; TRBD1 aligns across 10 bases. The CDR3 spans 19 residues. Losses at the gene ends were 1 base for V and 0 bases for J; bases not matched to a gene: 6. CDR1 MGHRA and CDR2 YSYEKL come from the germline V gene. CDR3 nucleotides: TGCGCCAGCAGCCAAGCCGGGGACAGGGGAAGCTCTGGGGCCAACGTCCTGACTTTC. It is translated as CASSQAGDRGSSGANVLTF.

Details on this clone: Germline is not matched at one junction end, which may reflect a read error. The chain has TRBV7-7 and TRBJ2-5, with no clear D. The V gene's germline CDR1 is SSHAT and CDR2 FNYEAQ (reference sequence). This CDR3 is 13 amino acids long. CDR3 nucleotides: TGTGCTAGCAGCCAAAACTATGGGGAGACCCAGTACTTC. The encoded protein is CASSQNYGETQYF.

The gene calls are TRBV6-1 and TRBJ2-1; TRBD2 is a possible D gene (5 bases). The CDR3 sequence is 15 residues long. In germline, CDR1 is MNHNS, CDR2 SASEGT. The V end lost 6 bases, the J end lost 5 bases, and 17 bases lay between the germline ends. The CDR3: CASSREASSHNEQFF. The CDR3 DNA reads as TGTGCCAGCAGCCGCGAGGCTAGCTCACACAATGAGCAGTTCTTC.

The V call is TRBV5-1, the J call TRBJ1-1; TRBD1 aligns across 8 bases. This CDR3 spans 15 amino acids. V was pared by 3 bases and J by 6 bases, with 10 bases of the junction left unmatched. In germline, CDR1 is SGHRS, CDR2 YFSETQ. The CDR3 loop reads CASSSGTGLSPEAFF. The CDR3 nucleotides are TGCGCCAGCAGCTCGGGGACAGGCCTTTCCCCTGAAGCTTTCTTT.

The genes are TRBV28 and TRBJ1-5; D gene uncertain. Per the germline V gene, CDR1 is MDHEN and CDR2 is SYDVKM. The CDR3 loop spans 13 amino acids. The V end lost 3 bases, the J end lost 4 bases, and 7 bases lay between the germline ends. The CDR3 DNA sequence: TGTGCCAGCAGTTTGATGGGAAATCAGCCCCAGCATTTT. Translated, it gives CASSLMGNQPQHF.

The CDR3 region is CAGSGAPTSYEQYF. The CDR3 nucleotides read TGTGCCGGTTCTGGCGCCCCAACCTCCTACGAGCAGTACTTC. The V gene is TRBV7-9, the J gene TRBJ2-7; D gene ambiguous. Germline CDR1 SEHNR, CDR2 FQNEAQ (reference sequence). This CDR3 is 14 amino acids long. V shed 11 bases and J shed 0 bases, with 17 bases lying between them.

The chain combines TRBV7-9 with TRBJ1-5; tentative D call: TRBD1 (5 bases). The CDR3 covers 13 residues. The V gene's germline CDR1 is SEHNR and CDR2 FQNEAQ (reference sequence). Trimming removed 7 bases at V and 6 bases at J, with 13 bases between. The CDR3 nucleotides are TGTGCCAGCACTCGGGACTACGGTCAGCCCCAGCATTTT. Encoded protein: CASTRDYGQPQHF.

CDR3 protein: CASSPLRSSGSGGELFF. CDR3 DNA sequence: TGTGCCAGCAGCCCCCTGAGATCTAGCGGGAGCGGCGGGGAGCTGTTTTTT. This sequence joins TRBV7-8 and TRBJ2-2, with 10 bases identical to TRBD2. The J segment lost 7 bases and the V segment lost 5 bases, leaving 13 bases of the junction unmatched. The germline CDR1 and CDR2 sequences are SGHVS and FQNEAQ. The CDR3 sequence is 17 residues long.

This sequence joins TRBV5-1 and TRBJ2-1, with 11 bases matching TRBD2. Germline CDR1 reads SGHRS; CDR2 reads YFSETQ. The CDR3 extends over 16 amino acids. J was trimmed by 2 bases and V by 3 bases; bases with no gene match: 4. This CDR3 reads CASSSGSGRAYNEQFF. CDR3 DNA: TGCGCCAGCAGCTCGGGTAGCGGGAGGGCCTACAATGAGCAGTTCTTC.

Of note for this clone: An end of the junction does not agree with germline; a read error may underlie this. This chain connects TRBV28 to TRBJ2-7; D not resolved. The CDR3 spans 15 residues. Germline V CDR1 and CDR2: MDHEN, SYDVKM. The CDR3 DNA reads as TGTGCCAGCAATTTATTCCCACTCCTCTCCTACGAGCAGTACTTC. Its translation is CASNLFPLLSYEQYF.

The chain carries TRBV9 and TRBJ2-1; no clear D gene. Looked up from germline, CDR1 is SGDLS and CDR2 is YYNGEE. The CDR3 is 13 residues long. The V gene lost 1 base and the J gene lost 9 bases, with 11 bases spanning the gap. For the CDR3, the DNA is TGTGCCAGCAGCGTAACCCCAAATGGTGAGCAGTTCTTC. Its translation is CASSVTPNGEQFF. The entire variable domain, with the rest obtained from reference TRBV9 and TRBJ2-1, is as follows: DSGVTQTPKHLITATGQRVTLRCSPRSGDLSVYWYQQSLDQGLQFLIQYYNGEERAKGNILERFSAQQFPDLHSELNLSSLELGDSALYFCASSVTPNGEQFFGPGTRLTVL.

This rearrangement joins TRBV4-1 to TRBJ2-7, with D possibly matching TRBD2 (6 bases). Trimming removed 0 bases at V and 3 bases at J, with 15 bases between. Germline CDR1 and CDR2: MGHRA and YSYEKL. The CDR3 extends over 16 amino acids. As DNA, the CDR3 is TGCGCCAGCAGCCAAGAGTTAGCTAGCGTCGACTACGAGCAGTACGTC. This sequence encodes CASSQELASVDYEQYV.

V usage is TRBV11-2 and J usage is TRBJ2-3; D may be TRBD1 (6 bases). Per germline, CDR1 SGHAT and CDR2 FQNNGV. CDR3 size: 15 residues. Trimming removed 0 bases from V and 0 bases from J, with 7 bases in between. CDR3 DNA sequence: TGTGCCAGCAGCTTAGAAGGGGGAAGCACAGATACGCAGTATTTT. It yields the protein CASSLEGGSTDTQYF.

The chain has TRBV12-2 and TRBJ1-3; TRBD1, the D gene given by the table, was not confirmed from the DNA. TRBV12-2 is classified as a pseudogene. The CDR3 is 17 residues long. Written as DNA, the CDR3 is TGTGCAAGTCGCAAAAATCGGACAGCTGGCTCTGGAAACACCATATATTTT. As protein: CASRKNRTAGSGNTIYF.

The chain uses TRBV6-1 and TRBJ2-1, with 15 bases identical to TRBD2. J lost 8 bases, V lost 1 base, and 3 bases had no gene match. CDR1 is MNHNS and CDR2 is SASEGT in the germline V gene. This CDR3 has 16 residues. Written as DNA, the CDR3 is TGTGCCAGCAGTGAAGTAGGGACTAGCGGGAGGCATGAGCAGTTCTTC. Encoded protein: CASSEVGTSGRHEQFF.

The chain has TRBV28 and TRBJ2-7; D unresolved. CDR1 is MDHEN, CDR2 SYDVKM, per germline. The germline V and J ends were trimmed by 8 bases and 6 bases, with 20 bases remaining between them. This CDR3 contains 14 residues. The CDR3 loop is CASRNADLIGEQYF. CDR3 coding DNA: TGTGCCAGCCGAAATGCGGACCTTATTGGCGAGCAGTACTTC.

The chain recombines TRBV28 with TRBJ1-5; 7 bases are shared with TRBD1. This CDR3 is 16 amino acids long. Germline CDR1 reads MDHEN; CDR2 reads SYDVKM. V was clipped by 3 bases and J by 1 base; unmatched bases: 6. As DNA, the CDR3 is TGTGCCAGCAGTTTCAAGACAGGGCTAAGCAATCAGCCCCAGCATTTT. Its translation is CASSFKTGLSNQPQHF.

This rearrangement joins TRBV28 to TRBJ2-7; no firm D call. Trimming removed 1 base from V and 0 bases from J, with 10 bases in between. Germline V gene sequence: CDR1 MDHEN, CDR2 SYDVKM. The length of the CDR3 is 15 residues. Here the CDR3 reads CASSLFPLLSYEQYF. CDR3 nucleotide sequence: TGTGCCAGCAGTTTATTCCCACTCCTCTCCTACGAGCAGTACTTC.